The sample holds a few counts of the clone carrying this T cell receptor beta chain. The junction differs from germline at one of its ends, possibly a read error. The time point was: patch test 2, 6 weeks after DPC sensitization. Sample treatment: therapeutic diphenylcyclopropenone sensitization with weekly scalp DPC. The data derive from a study of human T cells and chemical hapten exposure. TCRdb re-called the RACE reads with MiXCR, one entry per CDR3 protein. Here the sample spans 330,000 or so distinct CDR3 sequences, under 6.5% being singletons. The sequence came from a woman aged 18-30 years with alopecia areata. Some clones in this sample may be carry-over from other donors' samples. The sample here was whole blood, taken in connection with sensitization to the hapten diphenylcyclopropenone (DPC).

The CDR3 spells CASSRGGQETQYF. The CDR3 nucleotides read TGTGCTAGCAGCCGCGGGGGGCAAGAGACCCAGTACTTC. This chain links TRBV7-7 with TRBJ2-5; TRBD2 agrees at 8 bases. Germline CDR1 reads SSHAT; CDR2 reads FNYEAQ (reference sequence). CDR3 length equals 13 residues.